The rows below give T cell receptor beta chains drawn from one sample of a study of T-cell memory formation after mild COVID-19. TCRdb re-derived calls from the 5' RACE reads in MiXCR, one entry per CDR3 protein. The sample holds roughly 14,000 distinct CDR3 sequences, about 21% seen once. Input material: PBMCs or a T cell subset sorted from them (not recorded which). These receptors were taken from a man aged 18-30 years who had mild COVID-19 (a few samples of this study predate the infection). Cell type and time point are not known. Both conserved end residues are part of each CDR3. Fields, in order: J gene, clone size, V gene, CDR3 length, D gene, CDR3 DNA, CDR3 protein. The D gene is left open where the match is weak. The listing skips clone size in some rows; elsewhere it reads once, few, many or a size class.

J: TRBJ2-3
size: many
V: TRBV4-1
length: 15
D: .
DNA: TGCGCCAGCAGCCAAGGGGACACTAGCACAGATACGCAGTATTTT
CDR3: CASSQGDTSTDTQYF

J: TRBJ1-2
size: many
V: TRBV15
length: 17
D: .
DNA: TGTGCCACCAGCAGTAAAGACCCCGGATACGGGGCCTATGGCTACACCTTC
CDR3: CATSSKDPGYGAYGYTF

J: TRBJ2-7
size: many
V: TRBV20-1
length: 11
D: .
DNA: TGCAGTGCTAGCGGTGCCTACGAGCAGTACTTC
CDR3: CSASGAYEQYF

J: TRBJ2-7
size: .
V: TRBV5-1
length: 14
D: .
DNA: TGCGCCAGCAGCTCCAATTATAGGGGGTACGAGCAGTACTTC
CDR3: CASSSNYRGYEQYF

J: TRBJ2-1
size: many
V: TRBV12-3/TRBV12-4
length: 14
D: .
DNA: TGTGCCAGCAGTTCCGCCGGCGGGAACAATGAGCAGTTCTTC
CDR3: CASSSAGGNNEQFF

J: TRBJ2-1
size: few
V: TRBV5-1
length: 14
D: .
DNA: TGCGCCAGCAGCCGTGGGGCAGACTACAATGAGCAGTTCTTC
CDR3: CASSRGADYNEQFF

J: TRBJ1-5
size: many
V: TRBV7-2
length: 12
D: .
DNA: TGTGCCAGCAGTTCATCGTTTCAGCCCCAGCATTTT
CDR3: CASSSSFQPQHF

J: TRBJ1-2
size: many
V: TRBV12-3/TRBV12-4
length: 13
D: TRBD1
DNA: TGTGCCAGCAGTACGACAGGGGGCCGGGGCTACACCTTC
CDR3: CASSTTGGRGYTF

J: TRBJ1-4
size: few
V: TRBV7-2
length: 16
D: .
DNA: TGTGCCAGCAGCCGGCAAGGGGTGCTCACTAATGAAAAACTGTTTTTT
CDR3: CASSRQGVLTNEKLFF

J: TRBJ1-5
size: many
V: TRBV15
length: 19
D: .
DNA: TGTGCCACCAGCAGACCGGTCACCGGACAGATTTATAGCAATCAGCCCCAGCATTTT
CDR3: CATSRPVTGQIYSNQPQHF

J: TRBJ2-2
size: many
V: TRBV6-6
length: 14
D: .
DNA: TGTGCCAGCTCCAGGACAGTTGTAACCGGGGAGCTGTTTTTT
CDR3: CASSRTVVTGELFF

J: TRBJ2-5
size: many
V: TRBV7-9
length: 15
D: TRBD1
DNA: TGTGCCAGCAGCTCGGGACAGGGGATATTAGAGACCCAGTACTTC
CDR3: CASSSGQGILETQYF

J: TRBJ1-6
size: many
V: TRBV10-3
length: 15
D: TRBD1
DNA: TGTGCCATCGGCCTCGGGGACAGGATCAATTCACCCCTCCACTTT
CDR3: CAIGLGDRINSPLHF

J: TRBJ2-7
size: many
V: TRBV7-2
length: 14
D: .
DNA: TGTGCCAGCAGCGCCACGCTTGCAACCTACGAGCAGTACTTC
CDR3: CASSATLATYEQYF

J: TRBJ2-4
size: .
V: TRBV2
length: 14
D: .
DNA: TGTGCCAGCACTGAGGAGGCAGGGGCGAACATTCAGTACTTC
CDR3: CASTEEAGANIQYF

J: TRBJ1-1
size: many
V: TRBV20-1
length: 16
D: TRBD1
DNA: TGCAGTGCGTGGGACAGGGGATCTTCTCCGAACACTGAAGCTTTCTTT
CDR3: CSAWDRGSSPNTEAFF